Each of the 27 T cell receptor beta chains below was sequenced from the same sample in a study of blood T cells in healthy people across ages. Primed by a sample-barcoded 5' primer and a J-beta primer mix, a second PCR proceeded for 7 to 11 cycles. TCRdb itself ran the 5' RACE reads through MiXCR, one entry per CDR3 protein. Of about a million distinct CDR3 sequences in the sample, roughly half were seen once. The sample was blood. The receptors derive from a woman aged 55-75 years in good health.

The J gene is TRBJ2-5, the V gene TRBV20-1; D is unresolved. The CDR3 runs to 13 residues. V dropped 2 bases and J dropped 4 bases, with 11 bases sitting between them. Germline-derived CDR1 and CDR2 are DFQATT and SNEGSKA (reference sequence). CDR3 region: CSARLRVRETQYF. For the CDR3, the DNA is TGCAGTGCTAGATTGAGAGTCCGAGAGACCCAGTACTTC.

There are a few counts of this clonotype. The chain uses TRBV3-1 and TRBJ2-5, with a tentative D call TRBD2 (5 bases). The CDR3 is made up of 14 amino acids. Trimming took off 0 bases at V and 4 bases at J, with 9 bases between the two ends. CDR1 LGHDT and CDR2 YNNKEL come from the germline V gene (reference sequence). The DNA for the CDR3 is TGTGCCAGCAGCCAAGATTCGGGGTCAGAGACCCAGTACTTC. Protein sequence: CASSQDSGSETQYF.

The V call is TRBV11-2, the J call TRBJ2-7; 9 nucleotides align to TRBD2. Germline values: CDR1 SGHAT, CDR2 FQNNGV. The V segment lost 4 bases and the J segment 2 bases; nucleotides outside the gene matches: 6. The CDR3 is made up of 15 amino acids. The CDR3 spells CASSSQRGDPYEQYF. The CDR3 nucleotides read TGTGCCAGCAGCTCTCAGCGGGGGGATCCCTACGAGCAGTACTTC.

The rearrangement links TRBV29-1 to TRBJ2-7; TRBD2 aligns across 9 bases. The CDR3 spans 19 residues. V lost 4 bases to trimming and J lost 0 bases; unmatched junction nucleotides: 19. The germline gives CDR1 SQVTM, CDR2 ANQGSEA. The CDR3 DNA reads as TGCAGCGTTGGAGGGTTGACTAGCGGCGTTGGGCCCGACTCCTACGAGCAGTACTTC. Its protein is CSVGGLTSGVGPDSYEQYF.

A note on this clonotype: The germline gene is not matched at one end of the junction; a read error may be the cause. V and J are TRBV6-2 or TRBV6-3 and TRBJ2-3; 8 nucleotides agree with TRBD2. In germline, CDR1 is MNHEY, CDR2 SVGEGT. The CDR3 is 16 amino acids. The CDR3 DNA reads TGTGCCAGCAGTTACGAGGGACTAGTTGTCACAGATACGCTGTATTTT. It is translated as CASSYEGLVVTDTLYF.

This chain links TRBV29-1 with TRBJ2-1; D is unresolved. V shed 3 bases and J shed 9 bases, with 3 bases lying between them. The CDR3 extends over 9 amino acids. Per the germline V gene, CDR1 is SQVTM and CDR2 is ANQGSEA. The DNA of the CDR3 is TGCAGCGTTGAGTTTGAGCAGTTCTTC. It codes for CSVEFEQFF.

V gene TRBV20-1 combines with J gene TRBJ2-1, with D possibly being TRBD1 or TRBD2 (5 bases each). This CDR3 has 14 residues. V lost 6 bases and J lost 0, with 12 bases in between. Germline loops: CDR1 DFQATT, CDR2 SNEGSKA (reference sequence). CDR3 protein: CSAIGESSYNEQFF. The CDR3 region has the DNA TGCAGTGCCATAGGGGAGAGCTCCTACAATGAGCAGTTCTTC.

V gene TRBV20-1 combines with J gene TRBJ2-6; the match to TRBD2 covers 11 bases. CDR1 is DFQATT, CDR2 SNEGSKA, per germline (reference sequence). The CDR3 has 18 amino acids. The junction had 5 bases not matched to a gene; V was cut back by 1 base and J by 0 bases. CDR3 sequence (DNA): TGCAGTGCTAGAGGACTAGCGGGACCCTTCTCTGGGGCCAACGTCCTGACTTTC. Protein product: CSARGLAGPFSGANVLTF.

The chain carries TRBV5-6 and TRBJ2-5, with D unresolved. Germline CDR1 reads SGHDT; CDR2 reads YYEEEE. V gave up 5 bases and J gave up 5 bases, with 16 bases separating them. This CDR3 has 14 residues. This CDR3 is CASSTVAQWETQYF. CDR3 coding DNA: TGTGCCAGCAGTACCGTAGCTCAATGGGAGACCCAGTACTTC.

Concerning this clonotype: A junction end diverges from the germline sequence, so it may reflect a read error. This sequence joins TRBV29-1 and TRBJ2-3, with TRBD1 matching over 8 bases. From germline, CDR1 is SQVTM and CDR2 ANQGSEA. The CDR3 covers 13 residues. In nucleotides, the CDR3 is TGCGGCGTTGAAGACAGGGGCCCAGATACGCAGTATTTT. Translated, it gives CGVEDRGPDTQYF.

The chain links TRBV7-6 to TRBJ2-7; TRBD2 matches 11 bases. The CDR3 extends over 15 amino acids. The V gene's germline CDR1 is SGHVS and CDR2 FNYEAQ. With 5 bases clipped from V and 3 bases from J, the junction kept 6 bases outside the gene matches. CDR3 nucleotides: TGTGCCAGCAGCACGGGGACTAGCGGCTTCTACGAGCAGTACTTC. Amino acid sequence: CASSTGTSGFYEQYF.

This clonotype was picked up a small number of times. The V call is TRBV4-1, the J call TRBJ2-4; D gene unclear. The germline V gene encodes CDR1 MGHRA and CDR2 YSYEKL. This CDR3 spans 17 amino acids. V was cut by 3 bases and J by 1 base, with 16 bases left in between. The DNA for the CDR3 is TGCGCCAGCAGCCATCCTCTTCTTGGCGTCGCCAAAAACATTCAGTACTTC. This gives the protein CASSHPLLGVAKNIQYF.

This clonotype came up a few times. V gene TRBV29-1 combines with J gene TRBJ2-1; maybe TRBD1 (6 bases). The V end lost 3 bases, the J end lost 7 bases, and 16 bases lay between the germline ends. The CDR3 loop spans 14 amino acids. From germline, CDR1 is SQVTM and CDR2 ANQGSEA. For the CDR3, the DNA is TGCAGCGTTGACCACCCACAGGGTATGAATGAGCAGTTCTTC. Encoded protein: CSVDHPQGMNEQFF.

The genes are TRBV10-3 and TRBJ2-1; 8 bases line up with TRBD2. From germline, CDR1 is ENHRY and CDR2 SYGVKD. This CDR3 is 13 amino acids long. J lost 6 bases, V lost 9 bases, and 7 bases had no gene match. As DNA, the CDR3 is TGTGCCATAGAAGCGGGAGTGGGCAATGAGCAGTTCTTC. Translated, it gives CAIEAGVGNEQFF.

This clonotype was observed a handful of times. The chain uses TRBV5-1 and TRBJ2-5; 9 bases are shared with TRBD2. Germline assignment: CDR1 SGHRS and CDR2 YFSETQ. The CDR3 totals 15 residues. With 4 bases clipped from V and 6 bases from J, the junction kept 10 bases outside the gene matches. CDR3 sequence: CASSNIAGERKTQYF. The CDR3 DNA follows: TGCGCCAGCAGCAACATAGCGGGAGAGAGAAAGACCCAGTACTTC.

The table lists this clonotype with a count of one. V gene TRBV7-9 combines with J gene TRBJ2-7; a possible D gene is TRBD1 (6 bases). The J call is uncertain, as TRBJ2-5 better fits the DNA end. Germline V gene sequence: CDR1 SEHNR, CDR2 FQNEAQ (reference sequence). This CDR3 region has 15 residues. The CDR3 region has the DNA TGTGCCAGCAGCTTAAGTCTGGGGACACGGGAGACCCAGTACTTC. As protein: CASSLSLGTRETQYF.

The CDR3 region has the DNA TGTGCCAGCAGCTTAGTTAGGACCCGGGACAGGGTTCGCGAGCAGTACTTC. Translating gives CASSLVRTRDRVREQYF. The V and J genes are TRBV11-2 and TRBJ2-7; 9 nucleotides match TRBD1. Trimming at V came to 1 base and at J to 6 bases, leaving 13 bases not matched to a gene. The CDR3 loop spans 17 amino acids. The germline gives CDR1 SGHAT, CDR2 FQNNGV.

Worth noting for this clonotype: Sequence at one end of the junction differs from germline and may be a read error. Here the CDR3 reads CASNPGTSRDTQYF. The CDR3, as DNA: TGTGCCAGCAATCCCGGGACTAGCAGAGATACGCAGTATTTT. The rearrangement links TRBV3-1 to TRBJ2-3; TRBD2 matches at 9 bases. The germline gives CDR1 LGHDT, CDR2 YNNKEL (reference sequence). The CDR3 has 14 amino acids.

The gene calls are TRBV28 and TRBJ2-6; D remains unclear. V gave up 5 bases and J gave up 18 bases, with 17 bases separating them. Germline CDR1 and CDR2: MDHEN and SYDVKM. The CDR3 runs 12 residues. This CDR3 is CASSGNTPWGTF. CDR3 nucleotide sequence: TGTGCCAGCAGTGGGAACACCCCTTGGGGGACTTTC.

The table lists this clonotype with a few counts. The genes are TRBV29-1 and TRBJ1-2, with a tentative D call TRBD1 (6 bases). Germline V gene data show CDR1 as SQVTM and CDR2 as ANQGSEA. The CDR3 spans 14 residues. The V and J ends lost 5 bases and 2 bases respectively, with 15 bases between them. CDR3: CSVIVGGGNYGYTF. CDR3 coding DNA: TGCAGCGTTATCGTAGGGGGGGGAAACTATGGCTACACCTTC.

V usage is TRBV12-3 or TRBV12-4 and J usage is TRBJ2-3, with D perhaps TRBD2 (5 bases). V lost 6 bases, J lost 2 bases, and 12 bases lay in between. The CDR3 sequence is 14 residues long. The CDR3 nucleotides are TGTGCCAGCAGCCGGACTTATATCACAGATACGCAGTATTTT. It translates to CASSRTYITDTQYF.

This clonotype was counted between two and nine times. The rearrangement joins TRBV18 to TRBJ2-7, with D uncertain. With 3 bases removed from V and 5 bases from J, the gap between germline ends came to 11 bases. This CDR3 has 13 residues. The V gene's germline CDR1 is KGHSH and CDR2 LQKENI. In DNA form, the CDR3 reads TGTGCCAGCTCACCTCTAGAAACCCACGAGCAGTACTTC. Translated, it gives CASSPLETHEQYF.

This clonotype was picked up a small number of times. The chain links TRBV4-3 to TRBJ1-2; D ambiguous. Trimming stripped 1 base from V and 8 bases from J, with 11 bases between. The CDR3 covers 13 residues. Germline values: CDR1 LGHNA, CDR2 YSLEER. In nucleotides, the CDR3 is TGCGCCAGCAGCCAAGGGAAAGGGTCGGGCTACACCTTC. Translating gives CASSQGKGSGYTF.

This clonotype was counted a few times. The V and J genes are TRBV7-2 and TRBJ1-4; the D is unclear. Germline V gene data show CDR1 as SGHTA and CDR2 as FQGNSA. The CDR3 runs to 15 residues. The V gene lost 5 bases and the J gene lost 1 base, with 11 bases spanning the gap. CDR3 in DNA: TGTGCCAGCAGCGTGGGTCGCGGAACTAATGAAAAACTGTTTTTT. As protein: CASSVGRGTNEKLFF.

The genes are TRBV20-1 and TRBJ2-1; a weak D match, TRBD2 (5 bases). CDR3 length: 14 amino acids. The V gene's germline CDR1 is DFQATT and CDR2 SNEGSKA (reference sequence). V was trimmed by 5 bases and J by 2 bases, leaving 13 bases between them. The CDR3 region has the DNA TGCAGTGCTCTCCTACGGGATCCCTACAATGAGCAGTTCTTC. It encodes CSALLRDPYNEQFF.

The chain has TRBV3-1 and TRBJ1-6, with 9 bases matching TRBD1. There are 16 residues in the CDR3. The V and J ends lost 1 base and 6 bases, in that order; junction bases with no gene match: 4. CDR1 LGHDT and CDR2 YNNKEL come from the germline V gene (reference sequence). Here the CDR3 DNA reads TGTGCCAGCAGCCAAGGACAGGGGGGCTCTAATTCACCCCTCCACTTT. Protein: CASSQGQGGSNSPLHF. Complete variable domain (other parts from reference TRBV3-1 and TRBJ1-6): DTAVSQTPKYLVTQMGNDKSIKCEQNLGHDTMYWYKQDSKKFLKIMFSYNNKELIINETVPNRFSPKSPDKAHLNLHINSLELGDSAVYFCASSQGQGGSNSPLHFGNGTRLTVT.

The genes are TRBV3-1 and TRBJ2-7; 15 bases map to TRBD2. The end of the DNA is better explained by TRBJ2-5, so the J call may be wrong. Germline CDR1 reads LGHDT; CDR2 reads YNNKEL (reference sequence). The CDR3 totals 17 residues. In nucleotides, the CDR3 is TGTGCCAGCAGCCGAGGACTAGCGGGAGGGCCGTCCGAGACCCAGTACTTC. Protein sequence: CASSRGLAGGPSETQYF.